These 17 T cell receptor beta chains were all obtained from the same sample, sequenced in a study of regulatory T cells in long-lasting Graves disease (dated by TCRdb to the early 2020s). This sample's time point label indicates: newly diagnosed GD, antithyroid drugs for less than 3 months. RNA was extracted from PBMCs in TRIzol for both TCR sequencing and RNA sequencing. The method behind the library was multiplex PCR. Sequencing instrument: Illumina HiSeq 4000. To build TCR beta libraries, CDR3 regions were amplified by Arm-PCR using iRepertoire HTBI primers. In TCRdb, the public reads were trimmed at Q25 with fastp and aligned with MiXCR, with productive beta chains retained. Every distinct CDR3 protein forms one entry, paired with its most common genes and DNA. The sample table shows 200,000 to 300,000 distinct CDR3 sequences, and around 20% are seen once. Clones ranked in the top ten supply approximately 15% of the sample.

The sample consisted of peripheral blood mononuclear cells (PBMCs), taken at new diagnosis, from a patient treated with antithyroid drugs. Source of these receptors: a female donor with Graves disease.

This clonotype was observed many times. The V call is TRBV20-1, the J call TRBJ2-1; possible D gene TRBD2, 5 bases. CDR1 and CDR2 (germline): DFQATT, SNEGSKA (reference sequence). V was cut by 3 bases and J by 9 bases, with 15 bases left in between. This CDR3 has 13 residues. The CDR3 region is CSASASGLGEQFF. CDR3 nucleotide sequence: TGCAGTGCTAGCGCGAGCGGCCTCGGTGAGCAGTTCTTC.

In its sample, this clonotype was seen many times. The rearrangement links TRBV5-6 to TRBJ2-1, with D uncertain. Trimming removed 3 bases at V and 8 bases at J, with 12 bases between. In germline, CDR1 is SGHDT, CDR2 YYEEEE. The CDR3 totals 13 residues. CDR3 sequence: CASSSGHGDEQFF. CDR3 nucleotide sequence: TGTGCCAGCAGCTCAGGCCATGGCGATGAGCAGTTCTTC.

This clonotype has a count of ten or more. The chain carries TRBV4-2 and TRBJ2-5; D not certain. V lost 1 base to trimming and J lost 5 bases, with 14 bases between them. Looked up from germline, CDR1 is LGHNA and CDR2 is YNFKEQ. This CDR3 comprises 15 residues. CDR3 sequence (DNA): TGTGCCAGCAGCCAAGGATCTAGTCGTAGGGAGACCCAGTACTTC. Its translation: CASSQGSSRRETQYF.

This clonotype was recorded at least ten times. This rearrangement joins TRBV11-2 to TRBJ2-1, with 7 bases lining up with TRBD2. There are 16 residues in the CDR3. The germline V gene has CDR1 SGHAT and CDR2 FQNNGV. Trimming at V came to 3 bases and at J to 2 bases, leaving 7 bases not matched to a gene. The CDR3 DNA sequence: TGTGCCAGCAGCTTGTCTGTGGGAGGGCCCTACAATGAGCAGTTCTTC. Encoded protein: CASSLSVGGPYNEQFF.

This clonotype was picked up many times. The rearrangement uses TRBV24-1 and TRBJ2-3, with 7 bases matching TRBD1. The CDR3 loop spans 15 amino acids. From germline, CDR1 is KGHDR and CDR2 SFDVKD. J gave up 2 bases and V 4 bases, and 5 bases lay outside the gene matches. The CDR3 DNA is TGTGCCACCAGTGACCCGGGACAGAACACAGATACGCAGTATTTT. Encoded protein: CATSDPGQNTDTQYF.

A word on this clonotype: This may be a read error, as it is one base from a much larger clone. This chain joins TRBV6-2 or TRBV6-3 and TRBJ2-1; 10 nucleotides match TRBD1. CDR1 is MNHEY and CDR2 is SVGEGT in the germline V gene. J was trimmed by 2 bases and V by 6 bases; bases with no gene match: 4. This CDR3 is built from 15 residues. The DNA for the CDR3 is TGTGCCAGCAGGGTCGGGACAGGGGCCTACAATGAGCAGTTCTTC. Protein: CASRVGTGAYNEQFF.

Turning to this clonotype: With a far larger clone one base away, a read error is the likely cause. V and J are TRBV28 and TRBJ2-1; 7 bases map to TRBD1. The DNA end lines up better with TRBJ2-5; the J call may be wrong. CDR3 length: 17 amino acids. The germline V gene encodes CDR1 MDHEN and CDR2 SYDVKM. The CDR3 DNA sequence: TGTACCAGCAGTACGAGATCCGGGACAGAGATCGTCGAGACCCAGTACTTC. It is translated as CTSSTRSGTEIVETQYF.

In its sample, this clonotype was seen many times. The J gene is TRBJ1-6, the V gene TRBV7-9; 8 positions agree with TRBD1. The germline V gene encodes CDR1 SEHNR and CDR2 FQNEAQ (reference sequence). The length of the CDR3 is 14 residues. Germline trimming cut 5 bases from V and 9 bases from J; bases unmatched to any gene: 6. The chain's CDR3 is CASSPQGAGSPLHF. The CDR3 DNA reads TGTGCCAGCAGCCCTCAGGGGGCAGGTTCACCCCTCCACTTT.

CDR3 sequence: CASSPLEQRSMRGYTF. The CDR3 coding sequence is TGTGCCAGCAGCCCGCTAGAACAGCGATCCATGAGAGGCTACACCTTC. The chain employs TRBV6-8 and TRBJ1-2; D not certain. V was trimmed by 6 bases and J by 8 bases, leaving 25 bases between them. Germline CDR1 is MNHGY and CDR2 is SAAAGT. The CDR3 covers 16 residues.

A remark on this clonotype: This could be a read error, since a much larger clone is one nucleotide away. The chain joins TRBV7-2 to TRBJ1-3; D is uncertain. Germline V gives CDR1 SGHTA, CDR2 FQGNSA. The CDR3 has 16 residues. CDR3 in DNA: TGTGCCAGCAGCTTAGGCCCCATTGACTCTGGAACCACCATATATTTT. As protein: CASSLGPIDSGTTIYF. The complete variable domain, with remaining parts taken from reference TRBV7-2 and TRBJ1-3, reads GAGVSQSPSNKVTEKGKDVELRCDPISGHTALYWYRQSLGQGLEFLIYFQGNSAPDKSGLPSDRFSAERTGGSVSTLTIQRTQQEDSAVYLCASSLGPIDSGTTIYFGEGSWLTVV.

This clonotype was counted only a few times. The J gene is TRBJ1-1, the V gene TRBV2; D ambiguous. The CDR3 extends over 13 amino acids. Germline values: CDR1 SNHLY, CDR2 FYNNEI. V lost 6 bases and J 6 bases, leaving 14 bases between the germline ends. CDR3 DNA: TGTGCCAGCAGGGGCCTCCGGAAGGCTGAAGCTTTCTTT. This translates into CASRGLRKAEAFF.

Worth noting for this clonotype: This may be a read error: a much more frequent sequence differs by one nucleotide. V and J are TRBV20-1 and TRBJ2-1, with unresolved D. The V gene's germline CDR1 is DFQATT and CDR2 SNEGSKA (reference sequence). The CDR3 is 13 amino acids. This CDR3 is CTARWGSYNEQFF. The CDR3 DNA is TGCACCGCTAGGTGGGGCTCCTACAATGAGCAGTTCTTC.

This clonotype was seen only a few times. This sequence may be a read error, since a much larger clone differs from it by one base. The CDR3 loop reads CASSVLAGVQETQYF. The CDR3 DNA sequence: TGTGCCAGCAGCGTACTAGCGGGGGTCCAAGAGACCCAGTACTTC. The chain is built from TRBV9 and TRBJ2-5; the match to TRBD2 covers 10 bases. The CDR3 has 15 amino acids. The germline CDR1 and CDR2 sequences are SGDLS and YYNGEE. Trimming cost V 1 base and J 1 base; bases outside gene matches: 1.

This clonotype occurred many times. The rearrangement joins TRBV7-9 to TRBJ1-1, with D perhaps matching TRBD1 (5 bases). This CDR3 spans 14 amino acids. Germline lookup yields CDR1 SEHNR and CDR2 FQNEAQ (reference sequence). V was pared by 5 bases and J by 1 base, with 11 bases between. CDR3 sequence (DNA): TGTGCCAGCAGCGAACGGGACTGGAACACTGAAGCTTTCTTT. Protein: CASSERDWNTEAFF.

This clonotype was observed a handful of times. The chain carries TRBV7-2 and TRBJ2-7; TRBD2 matches 12 bases. V lost 4 bases, J lost 5 bases, and 9 bases stayed unmatched. Germline V gives CDR1 SGHTA, CDR2 FQGNSA. The CDR3 contains 16 residues. CDR3 sequence reads: CASSSGRTSGADEQYF. For the CDR3, the DNA is TGTGCCAGCAGCTCAGGAAGGACTAGCGGGGCGGACGAGCAGTACTTC. Full variable domain (rest looked up from reference TRBV7-2 and TRBJ2-7): GAGVSQSPSNKVTEKGKDVELRCDPISGHTALYWYRQSLGQGLEFLIYFQGNSAPDKSGLPSDRFSAERTGGSVSTLTIQRTQQEDSAVYLCASSSGRTSGADEQYFGPGTRLTVT.

This clonotype occurred many times. The V gene is TRBV3-1, the J gene TRBJ2-2; D not certain. This CDR3 has 16 residues. Trimming removed 0 bases at V and 6 bases at J, with 14 bases between. Germline values: CDR1 LGHDT, CDR2 YNNKEL (reference sequence). CDR3 loop: CASSQELGVEPGELFF. In nucleotides, the CDR3 is TGTGCCAGCAGCCAAGAGCTGGGCGTCGAACCCGGGGAGCTGTTTTTT.

Many counts were recorded for this clonotype. The chain uses TRBV18 and TRBJ2-7; D is ambiguous. The ends were cut back, 2 bases at V and 2 bases at J, with 7 bases in the middle. The CDR3 is 13 residues long. Germline V gene sequence: CDR1 KGHSH, CDR2 LQKENI. The CDR3 bases are TGTGCCAGCTCACCAAGGGTAACCTACGAGCAGTACTTC. Translation gives CASSPRVTYEQYF.